This T cell receptor beta chain was obtained from a study of blood T cells in healthy people across ages. Study results and caveats: Getting older went along with TCR beta diversity per million T cells dropping roughly linearly. Higher diversity and more naive CD4+ cells were features of long-lived donors, compared to aged donors.

This CDR3 is built from 16 residues. Unmatched junction bases numbered 11, after V lost 3 bases and J lost 5 bases. The germline V gene has CDR1 DFQATT and CDR2 SNEGSKA (reference sequence). Comment on this clonotype: What it recognizes is unknown.

Alongside a J-beta primer mix, a sample-barcoded 5' primer served in a second PCR lasting about 7 to 12 cycles. TCRdb re-analysed the 5' RACE reads in MiXCR, keeping a single row per CDR3 protein. The top ten clones hold 20% to 25% of a sample with about 730,000 distinct CDR3 sequences, around 46% of them seen once. The rearrangement joins TRBV20-1 to TRBJ1-5, with 9 bases identical to TRBD1. The sequencing sample was made of blood. The sequence was collected from a woman in her sixties in good health. The CDR3 loop reads CSASETGGWSDQPQHF. CDR3 in DNA: TGCAGTGCTAGCGAGACAGGGGGATGGAGCGATCAGCCCCAGCATTTT.